Below are 30 T cell receptor beta chains sequenced from a single sample in a study of blood T cells in healthy people across ages. Sample-barcoded 5' priming and a J-beta primer mix drove a second PCR of roughly 7 to 11 cycles. TCRdb fed the 5' RACE reads into MiXCR, producing one record per CDR3 protein. The sample has roughly 700,000 distinct CDR3 sequences, approximately 50% seen once. The sample taken for sequencing was blood. These TCRs come from an older woman in good health.

This clonotype turned up a few times. This chain links TRBV20-1 with TRBJ2-5; D assignment may be TRBD1 or TRBD2 (5 bases each). The CDR3 has 10 residues. CDR1 DFQATT and CDR2 SNEGSKA come from the germline V gene (reference sequence). V was pared by 4 bases and J by 11 bases, with 11 bases between. The CDR3 protein is CSATRGEQYF. CDR3 bases: TGCAGTGCTACACGAGGGGAGCAGTACTTC.

The chain is built from TRBV29-1 and TRBJ2-5; perhaps TRBD1 as D (6 bases). V gave up 3 bases and J gave up 1 base, with 15 bases separating them. CDR1 SQVTM and CDR2 ANQGSEA come from the germline V gene. CDR3 length: 15 residues. The CDR3 DNA is TGCAGCGTTGACCTGGACAGAAGTTTCCAAGAGACCCAGTACTTC. Encoded protein: CSVDLDRSFQETQYF.

This chain joins TRBV5-1 and TRBJ2-7, with D tentatively TRBD2 (5 bases). The V gene lost 0 bases and the J gene lost 3 bases, with 13 bases spanning the gap. The CDR3 spans 15 residues. Looked up from germline, CDR1 is SGHRS and CDR2 is YFSETQ. CDR3 nucleotides: TGCGCCAGCAGCTTGGACCATGCTAGCAGCTACGAGCAGTACTTC. Amino acids: CASSLDHASSYEQYF.

This chain links TRBV4-3 with TRBJ1-2, with D tentatively TRBD1 (5 bases). The CDR3 loop spans 14 amino acids. Germline V gives CDR1 LGHNA, CDR2 YSLEER. V was shortened by 2 bases and J by 4 bases, with 11 bases between the two germline ends. In DNA, the CDR3 is TGCGCCAGCAGCCAAAGGAGGGGCCTCTATGGCTACACCTTC. Translated, it gives CASSQRRGLYGYTF.

The sample holds a few counts of this clonotype. This sequence joins TRBV12-3 or TRBV12-4 and TRBJ2-2, with 7 bases fitting TRBD2. V lost 7 bases to trimming and J lost 3 bases; unmatched junction nucleotides: 8. The CDR3 sequence is 15 residues long. CDR3 sequence: CASTLQRGYTGELFF. The CDR3 DNA sequence: TGTGCCAGCACTTTGCAGCGGGGCTACACCGGGGAGCTGTTTTTT.

This clonotype was observed a handful of times. The chain joins TRBV30 to TRBJ2-1; D is ambiguous. Deletions cut 0 bases from V and 9 bases from J, with 6 bases between. This CDR3 region has 11 residues. CDR1 is GTSNPN, CDR2 SVGIG, per germline (reference sequence). The CDR3 sequence: CAWSVNREQFF. The CDR3, as DNA: TGTGCCTGGAGTGTAAACCGTGAGCAGTTCTTC.

This clonotype was seen a few times. The gene calls are TRBV7-2 and TRBJ2-2; possible D gene TRBD2, 5 bases. CDR1 and CDR2 (germline): SGHTA, FQGNSA. The CDR3 runs to 15 residues. V lost 5 bases and J 8 bases, leaving 18 bases between the germline ends. The CDR3 coding sequence is TGTGCCAGCAGCCAAGGACTTTCCGCGGTGGGGGAGCTGTTTTTT. Amino acid sequence: CASSQGLSAVGELFF.

This sequence joins TRBV6-2 or TRBV6-3 and TRBJ2-1; a possible D gene is TRBD2 (6 bases). The V gene's germline CDR1 is MNHEY and CDR2 SVGEGT. The V gene lost 6 bases and the J gene lost 15 bases, with 15 bases spanning the gap. There are 11 residues in the CDR3. CDR3 DNA: TGTGCCAGCAGCGCCGGGGGAGCACGGTTCTTC. This sequence encodes CASSAGGARFF.

This clonotype appeared many times. The chain couples TRBV10-3 to TRBJ2-7; 7 bases fit TRBD2. The CDR3 covers 12 residues. Germline CDR1 is ENHRY and CDR2 is SYGVKD. Trimming removed 10 bases from V and 2 bases from J; junction bases left unmatched: 5. CDR3 residues: CATRGGPYEQYF. CDR3 nucleotides: TGTGCCACTCGCGGGGGACCCTACGAGCAGTACTTC.

The V gene is TRBV29-1, the J gene TRBJ2-3; D not certain. V dropped 5 bases and J dropped 1 base, with 10 bases sitting between them. Germline V gene sequence: CDR1 SQVTM, CDR2 ANQGSEA. The CDR3 loop spans 13 amino acids. The CDR3 sequence is CSVTIRGTDTQYF. The CDR3 DNA reads as TGCAGCGTTACGATCCGGGGCACAGATACGCAGTATTTT.

The gene calls are TRBV20-1 and TRBJ2-4, with a weak D call TRBD1 (5 bases). The CDR3 length is 14 residues. The germline V gene has CDR1 DFQATT and CDR2 SNEGSKA (reference sequence). Trimming shortened V by 6 bases and J by 0 bases, and 12 bases separated the two germline ends. This chain's CDR3 is CSARARSAKNIQYF. Here the CDR3 DNA reads TGCAGTGCCAGGGCTCGCTCAGCCAAAAACATTCAGTACTTC.

On this clonotype: A much bigger clone sits one base away, suggesting this may be a read error. The chain carries TRBV28 and TRBJ2-3; a possible D gene is TRBD2 (6 bases). This CDR3 is 13 amino acids long. The germline gives CDR1 MDHEN, CDR2 SYDVKM. The CDR3 reads CVSWLASTDTQYF. The CDR3 region has the DNA TGTGTCAGCTGGCTAGCGAGCACAGATACGCAGTATTTT.

The chain uses TRBV7-2 and TRBJ1-1, with no clear D. Germline V gives CDR1 SGHTA, CDR2 FQGNSA. V lost 4 bases, J lost 5 bases, and 14 bases lay in between. The CDR3 spans 14 residues. The CDR3 region is CASSSRASRTEAFF. CDR3 bases: TGTGCCAGCAGCTCAAGGGCCTCGCGGACTGAAGCTTTCTTT.

This chain uses TRBV20-1 with TRBJ1-2; possibly TRBD1 for D (5 bases). The CDR3 length is 14 residues. V was shortened by 6 bases and J by 4 bases, with 18 bases between the two germline ends. Per the germline V gene, CDR1 is DFQATT and CDR2 is SNEGSKA (reference sequence). The CDR3 DNA follows: TGCAGTGCCCCTGGGGGGGTTGGGGGCTATGGCTACACCTTC. Translation: CSAPGGVGGYGYTF.

The chain has TRBV20-1 and TRBJ2-5, with D maybe TRBD1 (6 bases). CDR3 length: 13 residues. Germline assignment: CDR1 DFQATT and CDR2 SNEGSKA (reference sequence). Trimming pared 5 bases from V and 2 bases from J, leaving 12 bases between. CDR3 nucleotide sequence: TGCAGTGCTCCCGACAGGTTACAAGAGACCCAGTACTTC. This sequence encodes CSAPDRLQETQYF.

This clonotype has just one count. DNA of the CDR3: TGCAGTGCGACTGGGACTAGCGGGAGTTGGAAGGCGGCCTACGAGCAGTACTTC. It specifies CSATGTSGSWKAAYEQYF. V and J are TRBV20-1 and TRBJ2-4; 14 bases are a match to TRBD2. The end of the DNA fits TRBJ2-7 better, so the J call may be wrong. The germline V gene encodes CDR1 DFQATT and CDR2 SNEGSKA (reference sequence). This CDR3 is built from 18 residues.

This clonotype was seen a few times. V gene TRBV20-1 combines with J gene TRBJ2-7; 9 nucleotides match TRBD2. The CDR3 runs 14 residues. Germline V gene sequence: CDR1 DFQATT, CDR2 SNEGSKA (reference sequence). V lost 3 bases and J lost 0; bases outside the gene matches: 3. In DNA, the CDR3 is TGCAGTGCTAGTGTACTAGCGGGCTCCTACGAGCAGTACTTC. Amino acids: CSASVLAGSYEQYF.

This clonotype has a handful of counts. The V call is TRBV6-2 or TRBV6-3, the J call TRBJ2-1, with TRBD2 matching 9 bases. Germline CDR1 is MNHEY and CDR2 is SVGEGT. The V and J ends lost 2 bases and 4 bases, in that order; junction bases with no gene match: 3. There are 15 residues in the CDR3. CDR3 in amino acids: CASSYLLAGYNEQFF. CDR3 bases: TGTGCCAGCAGTTACCTGCTAGCGGGATACAATGAGCAGTTCTTC.

V gene TRBV11-2 combines with J gene TRBJ2-5; D perhaps matches TRBD1 (6 bases). The CDR3 is 14 amino acids. Trimming removed 4 bases at V and 5 bases at J, with 14 bases between. Looked up from germline, CDR1 is SGHAT and CDR2 is FQNNGV. This CDR3 is CASSSDSGGETQYF. DNA of the CDR3: TGTGCCAGCAGCTCGGACAGTGGCGGGGAGACCCAGTACTTC. Together with reference TRBV11-2 and TRBJ2-5, the CDR3 gives the full variable domain: EAGVAQSPRYKIIEKRQSVAFWCNPISGHATLYWYQQILGQGPKLLIQFQNNGVVDDSQLPKDRFSAERLKGVDSTLKIQPAKLEDSAVYLCASSSDSGGETQYFGPGTRLLVL.

The J gene is TRBJ2-1, the V gene TRBV7-2; D possibly corresponds to TRBD1 (5 bases). The germline gives CDR1 SGHTA, CDR2 FQGNSA. The CDR3 totals 13 residues. V gave up 5 bases and J gave up 10 bases, with 15 bases separating them. The CDR3 loop reads CASSVAQAVEQFF. CDR3 in DNA: TGTGCCAGCAGCGTGGCACAGGCAGTCGAGCAGTTCTTC.

V gene TRBV6-2 or TRBV6-3 combines with J gene TRBJ2-1; D uncertain. Germline V CDR1 and CDR2: MNHEY, SVGEGT. Trimming stripped 4 bases from V and 8 bases from J, with 12 bases between. CDR3 length equals 13 residues. CDR3 protein: CASSSGFGDEQFF. The CDR3 nucleotides read TGTGCCAGCAGTTCCGGATTTGGAGATGAGCAGTTCTTC.

The chain is built from TRBV10-3 and TRBJ2-6, with TRBD1 matching 10 bases. This CDR3 spans 17 amino acids. Trimming cost V 5 bases and J 0 bases; bases outside gene matches: 4. Germline loops: CDR1 ENHRY, CDR2 SYGVKD. The CDR3 nucleotides are TGTGCCATCAGTCGACAGGGGGCTATCTCTGGGGCCAACGTCCTGACTTTC. Residues: CAISRQGAISGANVLTF.

This chain joins TRBV7-8 and TRBJ2-5, with 8 bases identical to TRBD2. The CDR3 loop spans 16 amino acids. V lost 3 bases, J lost 4 bases, and 10 bases stayed unmatched. The V gene's germline CDR1 is SGHVS and CDR2 FQNEAQ. CDR3 bases: TGTGCCAGCAGCTTGATTAGCGGGAAAGGGGCAGAGACCCAGTACTTC. It is translated as CASSLISGKGAETQYF.

This clonotype was seen once. The genes are TRBV3-1 and TRBJ2-7; D is ambiguous. Looked up from germline, CDR1 is LGHDT and CDR2 is YNNKEL (reference sequence). CDR3 size: 15 residues. V lost 4 bases to trimming and J lost 2 bases, with 15 bases between them. CDR3 amino acids: CASSRLRGYTYEQYF. DNA for the CDR3: TGTGCCAGCAGCCGCCTCCGAGGCTACACCTACGAGCAGTACTTC.

The V and J genes are TRBV20-1 and TRBJ1-2; 11 nucleotides agree with TRBD1. J gave up 5 bases and V 5 bases, and 10 bases lay outside the gene matches. The germline gives CDR1 DFQATT, CDR2 SNEGSKA (reference sequence). CDR3 length: 15 residues. In nucleotides, the CDR3 is TGCAGTGCTTCCACGGGACAGGGGGTTTGGTATGGCTACACCTTC. The encoded protein is CSASTGQGVWYGYTF.

The genes are TRBV5-1 and TRBJ2-7, with no clear D. The CDR3 contains 15 residues. Germline loops: CDR1 SGHRS, CDR2 YFSETQ. Trimming removed 4 bases at V and 0 bases at J, with 14 bases between. The CDR3 sequence: CASSLAGGLSYEQYF. The DNA for the CDR3 is TGCGCCAGCAGCCTCGCTGGTGGGCTCTCCTACGAGCAGTACTTC.

This clonotype was observed a few times. CDR3 residues: CASSLEGGFTEAFF. In DNA form, the CDR3 reads TGTGCCAGCAGCTTAGAGGGGGGTTTCACTGAAGCTTTCTTT. The chain combines TRBV11-2 with TRBJ1-1, with D tentatively TRBD1 (5 bases). CDR1 SGHAT and CDR2 FQNNGV come from the germline V gene. V shed 0 bases and J shed 4 bases, with 9 bases lying between them. The CDR3 has 14 amino acids.

The chain couples TRBV6-6 to TRBJ2-5, with D possibly matching TRBD1 (5 bases). The CDR3 contains 17 residues. Germline CDR1 is MNHNY and CDR2 is SVGAGI (reference sequence). V was shortened by 3 bases and J by 4 bases, with 21 bases between the two germline ends. The CDR3 loop is CASSYNGAAVRGETQYF. The CDR3 DNA reads as TGTGCCAGCAGTTATAATGGGGCAGCAGTACGTGGAGAGACCCAGTACTTC.

The genes are TRBV18 and TRBJ1-2; D remains unclear. CDR1 is KGHSH and CDR2 is LQKENI in the germline V gene. CDR3 size: 14 residues. V shed 0 bases and J shed 2 bases, with 7 bases lying between them. DNA for the CDR3: TGTGCCAGCTCACCACCTCTACAGAACTATGGCTACACCTTC. Protein product: CASSPPLQNYGYTF. Supplemented by reference TRBV18 and TRBJ1-2, the full variable domain reads NAGVMQNPRHLVRRRGQEARLRCSPMKGHSHVYWYRQLPEEGLKFMVYLQKENIIDESGMPKERFSAEFPKEGPSILRIQQVVRGDSAAYFCASSPPLQNYGYTFGSGTRLTVV.

The rearrangement uses TRBV14 and TRBJ2-3, with 13 bases identical to TRBD2. CDR1 is SGHDN and CDR2 is FVKESK in the germline V gene. This CDR3 comprises 19 residues. Trimming took 0 bases from V and 4 from J; bases not matched to a gene: 10. CDR3 sequence reads: CASSQDFWTSGSVADTQYF. The CDR3 DNA reads as TGTGCCAGCAGCCAAGATTTCTGGACTAGCGGGAGCGTCGCAGATACGCAGTATTTT.